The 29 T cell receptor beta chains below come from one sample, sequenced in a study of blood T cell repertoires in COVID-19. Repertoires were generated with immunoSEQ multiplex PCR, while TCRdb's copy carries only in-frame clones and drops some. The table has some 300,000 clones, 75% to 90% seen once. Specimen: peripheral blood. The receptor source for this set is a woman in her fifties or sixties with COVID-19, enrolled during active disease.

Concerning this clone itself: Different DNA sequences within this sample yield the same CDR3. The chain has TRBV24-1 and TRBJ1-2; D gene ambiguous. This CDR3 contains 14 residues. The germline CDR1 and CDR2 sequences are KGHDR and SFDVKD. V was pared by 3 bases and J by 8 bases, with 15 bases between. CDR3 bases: TGTGCCACCAGTGATCCAAACACAGTGAGAGGCTACACCTTC. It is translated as CATSDPNTVRGYTF.

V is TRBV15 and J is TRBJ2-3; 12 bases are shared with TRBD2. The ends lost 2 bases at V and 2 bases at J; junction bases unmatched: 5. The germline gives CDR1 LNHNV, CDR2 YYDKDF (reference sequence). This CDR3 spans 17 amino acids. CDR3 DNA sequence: TGTGCCACCAGCAGAACTGGACTAGCGGGATACACAGATACGCAGTATTTT. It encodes CATSRTGLAGYTDTQYF.

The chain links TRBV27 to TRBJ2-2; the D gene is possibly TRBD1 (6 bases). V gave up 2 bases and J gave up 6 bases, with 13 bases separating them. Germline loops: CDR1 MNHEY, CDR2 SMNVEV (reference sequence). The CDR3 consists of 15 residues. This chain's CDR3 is CASSLVRGSAGELFF. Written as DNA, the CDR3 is TGTGCCAGCAGTTTAGTCAGGGGTTCGGCCGGGGAGCTGTTTTTT.

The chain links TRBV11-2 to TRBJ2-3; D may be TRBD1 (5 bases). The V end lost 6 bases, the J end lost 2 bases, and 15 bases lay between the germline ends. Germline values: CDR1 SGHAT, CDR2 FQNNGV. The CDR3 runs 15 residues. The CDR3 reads CASSVLGGATDTQYF. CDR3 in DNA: TGTGCCAGCAGTGTCTTAGGTGGGGCCACAGATACGCAGTATTTT.

CDR3 coding DNA: TGTGCCAGCAGGACTCCGGGACAGGGGGTGTCGCGAGCTTTCTTT. It specifies CASRTPGQGVSRAFF. The V call is TRBV28, the J call TRBJ1-1; TRBD1 matches 11 bases. Germline trimming cut 6 bases from V and 10 bases from J; bases unmatched to any gene: 13. Per the germline V gene, CDR1 is MDHEN and CDR2 is SYDVKM. The CDR3 consists of 15 residues.

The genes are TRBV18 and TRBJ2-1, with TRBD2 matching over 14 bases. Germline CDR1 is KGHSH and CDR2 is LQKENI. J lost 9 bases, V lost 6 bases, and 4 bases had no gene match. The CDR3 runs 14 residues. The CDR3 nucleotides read TGTGCCAGCTCTAGGACTAGCGGGAGGATTGAGCAGTTCTTC. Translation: CASSRTSGRIEQFF.

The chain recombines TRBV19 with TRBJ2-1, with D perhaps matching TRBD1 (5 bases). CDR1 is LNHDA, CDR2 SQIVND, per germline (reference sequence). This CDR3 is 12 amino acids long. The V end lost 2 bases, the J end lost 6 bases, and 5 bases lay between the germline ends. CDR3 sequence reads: CASSIRGNEQFF. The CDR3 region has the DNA TGTGCCAGTAGTATAAGGGGCAATGAGCAGTTCTTC.

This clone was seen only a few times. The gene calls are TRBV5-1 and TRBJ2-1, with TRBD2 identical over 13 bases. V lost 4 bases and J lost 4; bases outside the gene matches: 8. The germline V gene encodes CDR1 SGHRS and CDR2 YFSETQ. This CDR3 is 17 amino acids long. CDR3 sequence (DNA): TGCGCCAGCAGCATAACTAGCGGGAGGGCGCCATACAATGAGCAGTTCTTC. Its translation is CASSITSGRAPYNEQFF.

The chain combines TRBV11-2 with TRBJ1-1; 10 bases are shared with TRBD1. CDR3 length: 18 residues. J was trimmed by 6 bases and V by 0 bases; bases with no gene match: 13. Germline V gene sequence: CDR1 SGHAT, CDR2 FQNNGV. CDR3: CASSLDPRGQGFVAEAFF. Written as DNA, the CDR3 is TGTGCCAGCAGCTTAGATCCCAGGGGACAGGGGTTTGTGGCTGAAGCTTTCTTT.

CDR3 nucleotides: TGTGCCAGCTCACCTCTACCTCAAACTAGCGGGAGGTCTAGCACAGATACGCAGTATTTT. Protein product: CASSPLPQTSGRSSTDTQYF. The chain has TRBV18 and TRBJ2-3; 12 bases agree with TRBD2. The CDR3 loop spans 20 amino acids. V shed 3 bases and J 0 bases; nucleotides not matched to a gene: 13. Germline CDR1 and CDR2: KGHSH and LQKENI.

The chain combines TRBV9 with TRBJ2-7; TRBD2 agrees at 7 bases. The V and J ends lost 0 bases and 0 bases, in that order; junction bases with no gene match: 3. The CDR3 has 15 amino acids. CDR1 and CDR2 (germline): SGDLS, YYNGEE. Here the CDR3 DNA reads TGTGCCAGCAGCGTAGGTCTAGCGGACTCCTACGAGCAGTACTTC. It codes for CASSVGLADSYEQYF.

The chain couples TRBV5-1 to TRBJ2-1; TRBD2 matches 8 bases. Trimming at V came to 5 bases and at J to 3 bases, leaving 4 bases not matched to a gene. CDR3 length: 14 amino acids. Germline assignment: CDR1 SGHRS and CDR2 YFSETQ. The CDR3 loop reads CASSNLAGYNEQFF. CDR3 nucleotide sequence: TGCGCCAGCAGTAATCTAGCGGGCTACAATGAGCAGTTCTTC.

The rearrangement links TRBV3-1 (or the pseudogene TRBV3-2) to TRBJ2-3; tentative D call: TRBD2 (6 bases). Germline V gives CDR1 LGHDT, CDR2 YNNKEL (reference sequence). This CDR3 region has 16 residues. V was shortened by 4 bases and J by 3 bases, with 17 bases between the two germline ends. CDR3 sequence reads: CASSPSRGIITDTQYF. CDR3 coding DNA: TGTGCCAGCAGCCCCTCTCGCGGGATTATTACAGATACGCAGTATTTT.

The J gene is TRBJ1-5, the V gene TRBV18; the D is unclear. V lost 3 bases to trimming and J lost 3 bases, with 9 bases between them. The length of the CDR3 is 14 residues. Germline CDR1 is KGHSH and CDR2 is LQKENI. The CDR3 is CASSPADINQPQHF. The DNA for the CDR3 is TGTGCCAGCTCACCTGCAGACATCAATCAGCCCCAGCATTTT. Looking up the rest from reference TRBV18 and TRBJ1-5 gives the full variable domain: NAGVMQNPRHLVRRRGQEARLRCSPMKGHSHVYWYRQLPEEGLKFMVYLQKENIIDESGMPKERFSAEFPKEGPSILRIQQVVRGDSAAYFCASSPADINQPQHFGDGTRLSIL.

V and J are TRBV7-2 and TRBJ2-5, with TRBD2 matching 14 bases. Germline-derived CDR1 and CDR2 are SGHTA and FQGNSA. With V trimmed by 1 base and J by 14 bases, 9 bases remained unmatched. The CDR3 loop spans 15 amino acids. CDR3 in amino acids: CASSLGLAGGPAAYF. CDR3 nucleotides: TGTGCCAGCAGCTTAGGACTAGCGGGAGGGCCCGCAGCCTACTTC.

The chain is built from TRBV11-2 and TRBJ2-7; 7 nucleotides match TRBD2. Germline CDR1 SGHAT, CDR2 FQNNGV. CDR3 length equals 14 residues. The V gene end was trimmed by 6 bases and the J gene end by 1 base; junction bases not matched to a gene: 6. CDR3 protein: CASRRDYDSYEQYF. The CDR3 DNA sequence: TGTGCCAGCAGGAGGGACTACGATTCCTACGAGCAGTACTTC.

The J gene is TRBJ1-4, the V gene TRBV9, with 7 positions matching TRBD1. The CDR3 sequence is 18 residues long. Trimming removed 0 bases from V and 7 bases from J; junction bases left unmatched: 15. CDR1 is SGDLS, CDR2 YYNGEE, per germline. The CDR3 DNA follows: TGTGCCAGCAGCGTAGCAGGAGGACAGGCCCTTGGCCTTGAAAAACTGTTTTTT. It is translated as CASSVAGGQALGLEKLFF.

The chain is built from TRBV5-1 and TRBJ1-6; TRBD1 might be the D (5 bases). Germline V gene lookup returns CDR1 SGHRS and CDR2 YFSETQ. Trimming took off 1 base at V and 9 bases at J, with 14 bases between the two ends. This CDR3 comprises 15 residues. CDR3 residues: CASSLFTDSSSPLHF. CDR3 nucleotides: TGCGCCAGCAGCTTGTTTACCGACAGTAGTTCACCCCTCCACTTT.

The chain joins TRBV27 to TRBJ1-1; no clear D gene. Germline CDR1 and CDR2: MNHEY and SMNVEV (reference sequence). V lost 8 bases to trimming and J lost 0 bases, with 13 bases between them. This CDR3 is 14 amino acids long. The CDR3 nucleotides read TGTGCCAGCGTACCACACAGCATGAACACTGAAGCTTTCTTT. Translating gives CASVPHSMNTEAFF.

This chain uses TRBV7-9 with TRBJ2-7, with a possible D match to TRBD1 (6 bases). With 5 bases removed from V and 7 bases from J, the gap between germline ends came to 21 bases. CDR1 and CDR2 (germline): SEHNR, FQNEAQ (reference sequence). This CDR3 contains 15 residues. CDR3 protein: CASSMRTADRSEQYF. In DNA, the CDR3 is TGTGCCAGCAGCATGAGGACAGCCGACCGCTCTGAGCAGTACTTC.

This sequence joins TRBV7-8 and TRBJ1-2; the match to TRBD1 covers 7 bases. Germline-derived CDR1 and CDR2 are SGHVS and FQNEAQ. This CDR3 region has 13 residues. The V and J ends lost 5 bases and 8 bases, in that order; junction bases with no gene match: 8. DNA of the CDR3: TGTGCCAGCAGCCGAGGGGGCGCGGAAGGCTACACCTTC. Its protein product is CASSRGGAEGYTF.

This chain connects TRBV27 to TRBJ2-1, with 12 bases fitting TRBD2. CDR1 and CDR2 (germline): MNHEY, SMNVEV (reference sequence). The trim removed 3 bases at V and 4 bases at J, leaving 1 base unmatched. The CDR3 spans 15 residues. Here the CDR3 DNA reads TGTGCCAGCAGTTTGACTAGCGGGAGTTACAATGAGCAGTTCTTC. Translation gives CASSLTSGSYNEQFF.

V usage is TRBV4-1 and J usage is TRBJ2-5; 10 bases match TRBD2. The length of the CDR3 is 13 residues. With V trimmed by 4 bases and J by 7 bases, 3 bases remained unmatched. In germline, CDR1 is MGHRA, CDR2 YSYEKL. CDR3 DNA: TGCGCCAGCAGCCGAATAGCGGGAGGGACCCAGTACTTC. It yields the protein CASSRIAGGTQYF.

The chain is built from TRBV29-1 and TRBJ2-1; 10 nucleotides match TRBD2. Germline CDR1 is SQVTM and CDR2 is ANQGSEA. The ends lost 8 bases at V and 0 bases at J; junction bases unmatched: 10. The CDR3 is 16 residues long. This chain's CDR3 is CSSLGLAATSYNEQFF. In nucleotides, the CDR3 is TGCAGCTCCCTTGGACTAGCGGCTACCTCCTACAATGAGCAGTTCTTC.

The DNA of the CDR3 is TGTGCCAGCTCACCGACCGGTGGGGGCGGTGAAGCTTTCTTT. This gives the protein CASSPTGGGGEAFF. The rearrangement links TRBV18 to TRBJ1-1; D might be TRBD1 (6 bases). Germline V lookup: CDR1 KGHSH, CDR2 LQKENI. The CDR3 length is 14 residues. Trimming cost V 3 bases and J 7 bases, with 15 bases left between them. Filled out from reference TRBV18 and TRBJ1-1, the complete variable domain reads NAGVMQNPRHLVRRRGQEARLRCSPMKGHSHVYWYRQLPEEGLKFMVYLQKENIIDESGMPKERFSAEFPKEGPSILRIQQVVRGDSAAYFCASSPTGGGGEAFFGQGTRLTVV.

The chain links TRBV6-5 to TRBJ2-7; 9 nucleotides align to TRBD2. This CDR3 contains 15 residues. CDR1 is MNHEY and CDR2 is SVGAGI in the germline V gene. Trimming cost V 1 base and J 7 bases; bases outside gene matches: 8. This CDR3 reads CASSYLGAGGEEQYF. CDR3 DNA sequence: TGTGCCAGCAGTTACTTAGGGGCGGGAGGGGAGGAGCAGTACTTC.

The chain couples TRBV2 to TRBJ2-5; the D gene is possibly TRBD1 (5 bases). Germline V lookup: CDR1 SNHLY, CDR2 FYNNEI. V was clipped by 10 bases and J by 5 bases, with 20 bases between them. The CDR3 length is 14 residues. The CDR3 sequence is CATSLEQGSETQYF. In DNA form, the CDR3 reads TGTGCCACCTCCTTGGAGCAGGGTTCCGAGACCCAGTACTTC.

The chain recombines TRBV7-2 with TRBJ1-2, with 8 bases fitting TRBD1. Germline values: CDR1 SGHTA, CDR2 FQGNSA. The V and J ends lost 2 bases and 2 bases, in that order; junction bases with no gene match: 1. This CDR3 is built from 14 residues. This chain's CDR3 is CASSLRQGNYGYTF. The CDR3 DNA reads TGTGCCAGCAGCTTAAGACAGGGGAACTATGGCTACACCTTC. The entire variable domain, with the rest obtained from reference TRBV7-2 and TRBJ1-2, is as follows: GAGVSQSPSNKVTEKGKDVELRCDPISGHTALYWYRQSLGQGLEFLIYFQGNSAPDKSGLPSDRFSAERTGGSVSTLTIQRTQQEDSAVYLCASSLRQGNYGYTFGSGTRLTVV.

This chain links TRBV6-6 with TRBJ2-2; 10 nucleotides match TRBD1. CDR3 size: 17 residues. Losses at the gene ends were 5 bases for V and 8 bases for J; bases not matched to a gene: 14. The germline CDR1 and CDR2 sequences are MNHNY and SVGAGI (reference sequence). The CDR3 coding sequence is TGTGCCAGCAGTCGTTCCCGGACAGGGGGTATTTTAGGGGAGCTGTTTTTT. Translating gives CASSRSRTGGILGELFF.